What follows describes a single T cell receptor beta chain. Its antigen is undetermined. This entry is derived from a study of T cells in Graves' hyperthyroidism and ophthalmopathy. Whole-study findings and limits: Ophthalmopathy could be told apart from stable hyperthyroidism with a 13 V-J model. Ophthalmopathy got predicted by the model a median about six months before its onset.

The investigators amplified TCR beta CDR3 regions from RNA transcripts. RT-PCR in the first round (using the HTBI primer set) targeted the TCR CDR3. TCRdb passed the multiplex PCR reads through MiXCR, listing each CDR3 protein once. In the table there are roughly 96,000 distinct CDR3 sequences, around 50% of which are singletons. The CDR3 is 14 amino acids. The V gene's germline CDR1 is SGDLS and CDR2 YYNGEE. V lost 5 bases and J 4 bases, leaving 13 bases between the germline ends. Hyperthyroidism was newly diagnosed in patients aged 18 to 65 (duration under 2 months). This clonotype was obtained from a woman in her 40s with Graves' hyperthyroidism. Sequencing was carried out using blood. The chain has TRBV9 and TRBJ1-5; no reliable D call. The CDR3: CASREDRANQPQHF. CDR3 DNA: TGTGCCAGCAGAGAAGATAGGGCTAATCAGCCCCAGCATTTT. The variable domain in full, completed from reference TRBV9 and TRBJ1-5, reads DSGVTQTPKHLITATGQRVTLRCSPRSGDLSVYWYQQSLDQGLQFLIQYYNGEERAKGNILERFSAQQFPDLHSELNLSSLELGDSALYFCASREDRANQPQHFGDGTRLSIL.